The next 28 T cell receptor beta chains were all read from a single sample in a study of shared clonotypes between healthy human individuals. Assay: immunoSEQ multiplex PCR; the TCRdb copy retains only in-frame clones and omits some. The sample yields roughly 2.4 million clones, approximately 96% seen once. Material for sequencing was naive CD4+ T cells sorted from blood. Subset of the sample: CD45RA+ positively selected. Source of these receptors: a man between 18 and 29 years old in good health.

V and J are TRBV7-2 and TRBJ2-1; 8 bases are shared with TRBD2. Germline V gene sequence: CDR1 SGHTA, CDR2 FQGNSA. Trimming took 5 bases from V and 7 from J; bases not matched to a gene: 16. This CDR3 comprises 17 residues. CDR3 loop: CASSAVPGLGFGNEQFF. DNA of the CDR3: TGTGCCAGCAGCGCAGTCCCGGGACTAGGATTCGGTAATGAGCAGTTCTTC.

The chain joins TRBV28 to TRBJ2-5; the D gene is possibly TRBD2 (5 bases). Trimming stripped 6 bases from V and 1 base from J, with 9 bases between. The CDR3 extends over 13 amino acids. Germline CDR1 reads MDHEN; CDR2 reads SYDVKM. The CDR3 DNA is TGTGCCAGCAGACGGGGTACCCAAGAGACCCAGTACTTC. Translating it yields CASRRGTQETQYF. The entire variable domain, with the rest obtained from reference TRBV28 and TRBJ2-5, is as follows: DVKVTQSSRYLVKRTGEKVFLECVQDMDHENMFWYRQDPGLGLRLIYFSYDVKMKEKGDIPEGYSVSREKKERFSLILESASTNQTSMYLCASRRGTQETQYFGPGTRLLVL.

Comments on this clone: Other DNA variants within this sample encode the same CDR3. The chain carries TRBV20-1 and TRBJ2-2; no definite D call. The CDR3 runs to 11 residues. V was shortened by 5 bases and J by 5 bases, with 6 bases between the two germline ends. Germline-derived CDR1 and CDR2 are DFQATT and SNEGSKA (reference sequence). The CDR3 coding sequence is TGCAGTGCTCCAGATACCGGGGAGCTGTTTTTT. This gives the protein CSAPDTGELFF.

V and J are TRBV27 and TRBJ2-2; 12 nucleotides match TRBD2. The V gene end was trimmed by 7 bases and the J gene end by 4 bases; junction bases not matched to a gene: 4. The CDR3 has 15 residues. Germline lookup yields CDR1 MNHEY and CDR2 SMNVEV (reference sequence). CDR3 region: CASKTSGGLTGELFF. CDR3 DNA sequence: TGTGCCAGCAAGACTAGCGGGGGTCTCACCGGGGAGCTGTTTTTT.

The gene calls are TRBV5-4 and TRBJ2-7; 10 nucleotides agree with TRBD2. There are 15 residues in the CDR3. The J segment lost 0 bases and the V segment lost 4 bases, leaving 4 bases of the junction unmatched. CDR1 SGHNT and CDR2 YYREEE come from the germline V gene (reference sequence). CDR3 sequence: CASSRAGGSSYEQYF. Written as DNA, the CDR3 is TGTGCCAGCAGCCGAGCGGGAGGGAGCTCCTACGAGCAGTACTTC.

The CDR3 nucleotides read TGTGCCAGCAGCTTATTGCCGGCTGACAACTATGGCTACACCTTC. Amino acids: CASSLLPADNYGYTF. The chain uses TRBV7-9 and TRBJ1-2; no firm D call. Trimming pared 2 bases from V and 2 bases from J, leaving 12 bases between. Germline CDR1 SEHNR, CDR2 FQNEAQ (reference sequence). This CDR3 region has 15 residues. Filled out from reference TRBV7-9 and TRBJ1-2, the complete variable domain reads DTGVSQNPRHKITKRGQNVTFRCDPISEHNRLYWYRQTLGQGPEFLTYFQNEAQLEKSRLLSDRFSAERPKGSFSTLEIQRTEQGDSAMYLCASSLLPADNYGYTFGSGTRLTVV.

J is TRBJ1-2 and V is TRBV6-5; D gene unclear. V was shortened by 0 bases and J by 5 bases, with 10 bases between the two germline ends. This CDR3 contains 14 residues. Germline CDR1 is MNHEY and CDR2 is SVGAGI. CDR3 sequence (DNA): TGTGCCAGCAGTTACTCGAAAGGCCCTTATGGCTACACCTTC. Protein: CASSYSKGPYGYTF.

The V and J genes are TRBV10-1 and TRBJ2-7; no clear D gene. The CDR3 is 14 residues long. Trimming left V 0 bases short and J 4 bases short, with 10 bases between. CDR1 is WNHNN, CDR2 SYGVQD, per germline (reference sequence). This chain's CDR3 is CASSESPAAYEQYF. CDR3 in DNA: TGCGCCAGCAGTGAGTCGCCGGCCGCTTACGAGCAGTACTTC.

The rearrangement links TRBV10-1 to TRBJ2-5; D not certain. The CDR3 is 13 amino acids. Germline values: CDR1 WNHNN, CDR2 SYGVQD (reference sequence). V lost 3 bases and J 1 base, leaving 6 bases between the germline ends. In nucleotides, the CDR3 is TGCGCCAGCAGTGATGCAGGCCAAGAGACCCAGTACTTC. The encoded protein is CASSDAGQETQYF.

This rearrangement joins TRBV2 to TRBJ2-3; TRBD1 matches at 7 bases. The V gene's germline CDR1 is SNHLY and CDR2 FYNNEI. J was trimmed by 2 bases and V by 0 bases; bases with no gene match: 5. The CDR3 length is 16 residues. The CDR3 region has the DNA TGTGCCAGCAGTGAAGCTCCCAGGGGGAACACAGATACGCAGTATTTT. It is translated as CASSEAPRGNTDTQYF.

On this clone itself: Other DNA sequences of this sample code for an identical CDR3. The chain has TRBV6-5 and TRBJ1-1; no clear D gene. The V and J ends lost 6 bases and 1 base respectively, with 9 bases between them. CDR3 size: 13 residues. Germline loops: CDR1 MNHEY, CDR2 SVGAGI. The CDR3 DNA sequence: TGTGCCAGCAGCTTGACGGCGAACACTGAAGCTTTCTTT. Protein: CASSLTANTEAFF.

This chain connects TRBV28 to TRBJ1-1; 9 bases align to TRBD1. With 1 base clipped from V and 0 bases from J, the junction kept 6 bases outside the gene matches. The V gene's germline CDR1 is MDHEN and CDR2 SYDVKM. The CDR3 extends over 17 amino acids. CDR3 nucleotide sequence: TGTGCCAGCAGTTTATTAAGGACAGGGGCAATGAACACTGAAGCTTTCTTT. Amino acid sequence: CASSLLRTGAMNTEAFF.

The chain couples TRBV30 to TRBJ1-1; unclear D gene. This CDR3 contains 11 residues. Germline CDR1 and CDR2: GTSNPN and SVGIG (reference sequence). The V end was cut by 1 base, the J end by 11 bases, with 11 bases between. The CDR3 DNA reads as TGTGCCTGGAGTGAGGCGGCTAAGGCTTTCTTT. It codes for CAWSEAAKAFF.

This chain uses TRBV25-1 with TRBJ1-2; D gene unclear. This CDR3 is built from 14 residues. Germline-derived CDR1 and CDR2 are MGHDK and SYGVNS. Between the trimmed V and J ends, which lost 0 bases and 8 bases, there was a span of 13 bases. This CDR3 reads CASSEYTPLSGYTF. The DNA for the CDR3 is TGTGCCAGCAGTGAATATACCCCCCTATCCGGCTACACCTTC.

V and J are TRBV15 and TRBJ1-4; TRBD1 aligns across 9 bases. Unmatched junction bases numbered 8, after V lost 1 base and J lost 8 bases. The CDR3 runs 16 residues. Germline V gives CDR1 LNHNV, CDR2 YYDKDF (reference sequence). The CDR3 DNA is TGTGCCACCAGCAGAGGGTCGGGGACAGGGACAGAAAAACTGTTTTTT. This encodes CATSRGSGTGTEKLFF.

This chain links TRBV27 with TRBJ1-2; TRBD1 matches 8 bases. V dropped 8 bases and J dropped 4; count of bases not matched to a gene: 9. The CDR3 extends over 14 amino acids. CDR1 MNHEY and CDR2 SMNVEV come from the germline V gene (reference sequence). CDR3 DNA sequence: TGTGCCAGCGGGGGGACCGGGACAGGCTATGGCTACACCTTC. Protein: CASGGTGTGYGYTF.

The CDR3 DNA is TGTGCCAGCAGTGAAATGAGTACCGGGGCCAACGTCCTGACTTTC. It translates to CASSEMSTGANVLTF. The rearrangement links TRBV6-1 to TRBJ2-6; D is undetermined. Germline V lookup: CDR1 MNHNS, CDR2 SASEGT. With 2 bases removed from V and 4 bases from J, the gap between germline ends came to 9 bases. This CDR3 has 15 amino acids.

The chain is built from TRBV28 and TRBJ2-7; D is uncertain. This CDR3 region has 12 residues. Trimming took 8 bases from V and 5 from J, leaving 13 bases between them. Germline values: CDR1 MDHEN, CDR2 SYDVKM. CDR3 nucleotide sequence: TGTGCCAGCGTCTCTGGTGGACACGAGCAGTACTTC. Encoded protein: CASVSGGHEQYF. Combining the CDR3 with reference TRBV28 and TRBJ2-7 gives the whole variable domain DVKVTQSSRYLVKRTGEKVFLECVQDMDHENMFWYRQDPGLGLRLIYFSYDVKMKEKGDIPEGYSVSREKKERFSLILESASTNQTSMYLCASVSGGHEQYFGPGTRLTVT.

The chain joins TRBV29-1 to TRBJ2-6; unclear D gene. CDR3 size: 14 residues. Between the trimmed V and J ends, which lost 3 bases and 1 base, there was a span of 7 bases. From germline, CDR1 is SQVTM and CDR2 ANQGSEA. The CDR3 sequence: CSVEKGSGANVLTF. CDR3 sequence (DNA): TGCAGCGTTGAGAAGGGATCTGGGGCCAACGTCCTGACTTTC.

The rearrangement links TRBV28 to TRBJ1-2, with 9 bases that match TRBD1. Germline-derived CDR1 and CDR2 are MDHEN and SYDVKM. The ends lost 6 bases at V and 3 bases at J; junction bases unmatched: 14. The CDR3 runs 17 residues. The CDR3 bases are TGTGCCAGCAGCCAAACCGCCGGGACAGGGTCTTACTATGGCTACACCTTC. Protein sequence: CASSQTAGTGSYYGYTF.

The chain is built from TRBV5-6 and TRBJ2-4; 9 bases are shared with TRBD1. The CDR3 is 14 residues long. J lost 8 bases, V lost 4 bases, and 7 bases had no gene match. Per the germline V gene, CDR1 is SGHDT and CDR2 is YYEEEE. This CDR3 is CASSHGQGRDIQYF. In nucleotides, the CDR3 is TGTGCCAGCAGCCACGGACAGGGGCGCGACATTCAGTACTTC.

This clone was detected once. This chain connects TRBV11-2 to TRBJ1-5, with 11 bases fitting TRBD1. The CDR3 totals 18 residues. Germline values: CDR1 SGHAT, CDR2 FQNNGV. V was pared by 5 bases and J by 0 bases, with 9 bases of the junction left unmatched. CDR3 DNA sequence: TGTGCCAGCAGCCAGGGGACAGGGGGAACCTATAGCAATCAGCCCCAGCATTTT. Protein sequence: CASSQGTGGTYSNQPQHF.

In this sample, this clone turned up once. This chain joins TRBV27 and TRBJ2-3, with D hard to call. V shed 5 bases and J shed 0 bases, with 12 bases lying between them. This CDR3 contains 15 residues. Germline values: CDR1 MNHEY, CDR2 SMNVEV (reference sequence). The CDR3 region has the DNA TGTGCCAGCAGTCCCTGGCTCACTAGCACAGATACGCAGTATTTT. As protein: CASSPWLTSTDTQYF.

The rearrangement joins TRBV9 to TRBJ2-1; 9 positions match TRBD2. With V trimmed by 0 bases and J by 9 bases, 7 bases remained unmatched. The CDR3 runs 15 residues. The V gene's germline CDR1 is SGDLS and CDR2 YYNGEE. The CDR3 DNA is TGTGCCAGCAGCGTAGATGGCGGGGGGGCCCCTGAGCAGTTCTTC. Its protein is CASSVDGGGAPEQFF.

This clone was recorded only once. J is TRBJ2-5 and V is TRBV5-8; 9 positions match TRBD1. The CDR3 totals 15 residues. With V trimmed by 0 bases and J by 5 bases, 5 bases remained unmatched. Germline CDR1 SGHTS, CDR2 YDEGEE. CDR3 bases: TGTGCCAGCAGCTTGGGGGACAGGGACCTTGAGACCCAGTACTTC. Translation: CASSLGDRDLETQYF.

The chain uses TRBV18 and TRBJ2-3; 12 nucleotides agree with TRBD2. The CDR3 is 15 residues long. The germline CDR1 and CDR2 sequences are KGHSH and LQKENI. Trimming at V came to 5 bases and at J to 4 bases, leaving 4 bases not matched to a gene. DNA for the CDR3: TGTGCCAGCTCAACCGGGACTAGCGGGTCAGATACGCAGTATTTT. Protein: CASSTGTSGSDTQYF. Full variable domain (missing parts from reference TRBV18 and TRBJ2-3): NAGVMQNPRHLVRRRGQEARLRCSPMKGHSHVYWYRQLPEEGLKFMVYLQKENIIDESGMPKERFSAEFPKEGPSILRIQQVVRGDSAAYFCASSTGTSGSDTQYFGPGTRLTVL.

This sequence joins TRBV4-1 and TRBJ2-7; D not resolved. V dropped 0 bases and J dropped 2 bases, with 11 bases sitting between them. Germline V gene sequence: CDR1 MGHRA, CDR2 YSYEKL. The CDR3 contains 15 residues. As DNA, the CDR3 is TGCGCCAGCAGCCAAGATCCAGCTGGGACCTACGAGCAGTACTTC. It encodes CASSQDPAGTYEQYF.

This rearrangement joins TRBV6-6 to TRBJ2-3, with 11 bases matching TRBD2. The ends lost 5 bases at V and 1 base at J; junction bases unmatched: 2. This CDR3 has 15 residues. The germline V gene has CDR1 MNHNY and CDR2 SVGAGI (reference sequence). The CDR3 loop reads CASSALAGGTDTQYF. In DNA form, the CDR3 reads TGTGCCAGCAGTGCACTAGCGGGGGGCACAGATACGCAGTATTTT.